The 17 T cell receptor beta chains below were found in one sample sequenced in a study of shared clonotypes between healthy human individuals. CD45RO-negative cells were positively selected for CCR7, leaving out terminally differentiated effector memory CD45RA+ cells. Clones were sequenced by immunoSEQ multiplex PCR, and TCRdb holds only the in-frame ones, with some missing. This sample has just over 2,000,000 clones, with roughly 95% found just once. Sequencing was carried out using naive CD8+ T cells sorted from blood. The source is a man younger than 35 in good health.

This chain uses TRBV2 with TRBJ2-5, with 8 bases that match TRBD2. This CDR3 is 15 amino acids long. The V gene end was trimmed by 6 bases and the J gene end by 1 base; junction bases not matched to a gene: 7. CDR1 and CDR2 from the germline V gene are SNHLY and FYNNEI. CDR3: CASRKLAEAQETQYF. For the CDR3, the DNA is TGTGCCAGCAGGAAACTAGCGGAGGCCCAAGAGACCCAGTACTTC.

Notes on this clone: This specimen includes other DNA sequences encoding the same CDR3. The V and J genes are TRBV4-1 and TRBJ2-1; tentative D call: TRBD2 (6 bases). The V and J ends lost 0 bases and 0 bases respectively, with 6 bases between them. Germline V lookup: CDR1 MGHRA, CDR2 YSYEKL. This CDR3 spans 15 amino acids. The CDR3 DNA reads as TGCGCCAGCAGCCAAGAGGGGGGCTCCTACAATGAGCAGTTCTTC. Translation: CASSQEGGSYNEQFF.

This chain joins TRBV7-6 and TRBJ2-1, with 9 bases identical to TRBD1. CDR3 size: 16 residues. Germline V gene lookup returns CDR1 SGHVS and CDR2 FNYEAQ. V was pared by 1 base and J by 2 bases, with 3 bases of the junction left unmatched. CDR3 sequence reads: CASSLGTGDAYNEQFF. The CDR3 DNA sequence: TGTGCCAGCAGCTTAGGGACAGGGGATGCCTACAATGAGCAGTTCTTC.

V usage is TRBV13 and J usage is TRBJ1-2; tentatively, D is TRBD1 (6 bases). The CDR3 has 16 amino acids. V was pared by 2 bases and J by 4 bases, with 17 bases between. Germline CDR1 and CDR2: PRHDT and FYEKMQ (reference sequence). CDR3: CASSLRSQGPSYGYTF. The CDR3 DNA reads TGTGCCAGCAGCTTAAGGTCCCAGGGGCCATCCTATGGCTACACCTTC.

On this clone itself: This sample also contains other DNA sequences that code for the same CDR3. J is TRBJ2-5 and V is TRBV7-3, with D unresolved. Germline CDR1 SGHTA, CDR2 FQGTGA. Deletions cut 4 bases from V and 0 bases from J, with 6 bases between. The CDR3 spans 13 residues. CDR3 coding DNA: TGTGCCAGCAGCTCGACGTACCAAGAGACCCAGTACTTC. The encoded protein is CASSSTYQETQYF. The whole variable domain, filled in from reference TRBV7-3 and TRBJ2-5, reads GAGVSQTPSNKVTEKGKYVELRCDPISGHTALYWYRQSLGQGPEFLIYFQGTGAADDSGLPNDRFFAVRPEGSVSTLKIQRTERGDSAVYLCASSSTYQETQYFGPGTRLLVL.

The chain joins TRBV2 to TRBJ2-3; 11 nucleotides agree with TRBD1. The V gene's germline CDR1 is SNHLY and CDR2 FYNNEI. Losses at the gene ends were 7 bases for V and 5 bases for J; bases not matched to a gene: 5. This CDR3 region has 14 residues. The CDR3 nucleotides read TGTGCCAGCATTGAGGGACAGGGGGAAGATACGCAGTATTTT. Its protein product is CASIEGQGEDTQYF.

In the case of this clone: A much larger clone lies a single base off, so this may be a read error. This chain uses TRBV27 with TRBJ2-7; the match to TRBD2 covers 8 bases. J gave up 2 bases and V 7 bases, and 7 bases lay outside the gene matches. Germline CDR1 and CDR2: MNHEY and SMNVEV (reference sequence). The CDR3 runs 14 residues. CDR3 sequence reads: CASNFGGAPYEQYF. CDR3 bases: TGTGCCAGCAATTTCGGGGGGGCCCCCTACGAGCAGTACTTC.

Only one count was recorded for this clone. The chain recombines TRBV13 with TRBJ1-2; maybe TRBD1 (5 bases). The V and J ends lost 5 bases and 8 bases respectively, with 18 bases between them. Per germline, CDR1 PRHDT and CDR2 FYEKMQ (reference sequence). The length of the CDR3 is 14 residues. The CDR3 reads CASSPGGISEGYTF. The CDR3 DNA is TGTGCCAGCAGCCCCGGGGGGATCTCGGAGGGCTACACCTTC.

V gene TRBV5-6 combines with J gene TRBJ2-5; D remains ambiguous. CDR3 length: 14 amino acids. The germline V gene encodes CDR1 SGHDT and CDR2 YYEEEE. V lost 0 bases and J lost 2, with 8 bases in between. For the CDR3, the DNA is TGTGCCAGCAGCTTGGCGACTGTACAAGAGACCCAGTACTTC. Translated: CASSLATVQETQYF.

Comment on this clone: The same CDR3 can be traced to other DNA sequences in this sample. CDR3 DNA sequence: TGTGCCATCAGTGATGGGGGGAACTATGGCTACACCTTC. This encodes CAISDGGNYGYTF. The chain links TRBV10-3 to TRBJ1-2; D perhaps matches TRBD1 (5 bases). V lost 3 bases and J lost 2, with 7 bases in between. The CDR3 sequence is 13 residues long. Germline V gives CDR1 ENHRY, CDR2 SYGVKD.

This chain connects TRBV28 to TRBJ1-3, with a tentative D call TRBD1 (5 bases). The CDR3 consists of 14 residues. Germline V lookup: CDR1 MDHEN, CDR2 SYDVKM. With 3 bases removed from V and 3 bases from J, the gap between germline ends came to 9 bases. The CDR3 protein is CASSFQGLGNTIYF. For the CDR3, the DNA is TGTGCCAGCAGTTTTCAGGGCCTTGGAAACACCATATATTTT.

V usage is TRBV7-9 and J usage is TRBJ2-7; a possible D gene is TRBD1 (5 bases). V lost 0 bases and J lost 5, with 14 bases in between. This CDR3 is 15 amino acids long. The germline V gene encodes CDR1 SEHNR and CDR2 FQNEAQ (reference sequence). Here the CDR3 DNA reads TGTGCCAGCAGCTTAGCTGTCGGTACAGGAGACGAGCAGTACTTC. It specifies CASSLAVGTGDEQYF.

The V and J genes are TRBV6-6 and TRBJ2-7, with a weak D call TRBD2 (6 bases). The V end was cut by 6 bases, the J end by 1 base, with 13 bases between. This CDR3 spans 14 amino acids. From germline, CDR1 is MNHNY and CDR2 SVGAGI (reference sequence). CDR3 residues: CASSLPEGSYEQYF. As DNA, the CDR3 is TGTGCCAGCAGCCTCCCGGAGGGGTCCTACGAGCAGTACTTC.

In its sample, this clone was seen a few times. CDR3 amino acids: CASSPGYGSPLHF. The CDR3 nucleotides are TGTGCCAGCAGCCCTGGATACGGTTCACCCCTCCACTTT. This chain links TRBV6-5 with TRBJ1-6; D gene uncertain. The V end lost 6 bases, the J end lost 9 bases, and 12 bases lay between the germline ends. Germline V gene lookup returns CDR1 MNHEY and CDR2 SVGAGI. The CDR3 covers 13 residues.

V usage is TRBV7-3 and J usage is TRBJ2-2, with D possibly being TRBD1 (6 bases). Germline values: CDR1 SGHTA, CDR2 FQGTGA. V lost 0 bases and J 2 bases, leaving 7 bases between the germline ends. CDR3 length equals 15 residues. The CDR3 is CASSLTGTNTGELFF. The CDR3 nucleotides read TGTGCCAGCAGCTTAACCGGGACAAACACCGGGGAGCTGTTTTTT.

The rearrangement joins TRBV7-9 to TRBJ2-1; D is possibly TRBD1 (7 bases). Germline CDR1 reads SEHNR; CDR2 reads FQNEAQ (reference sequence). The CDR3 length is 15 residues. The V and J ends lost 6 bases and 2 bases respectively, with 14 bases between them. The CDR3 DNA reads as TGTGCCAGCAGTAGGCGGGACAGCACCTACAATGAGCAGTTCTTC. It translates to CASSRRDSTYNEQFF.

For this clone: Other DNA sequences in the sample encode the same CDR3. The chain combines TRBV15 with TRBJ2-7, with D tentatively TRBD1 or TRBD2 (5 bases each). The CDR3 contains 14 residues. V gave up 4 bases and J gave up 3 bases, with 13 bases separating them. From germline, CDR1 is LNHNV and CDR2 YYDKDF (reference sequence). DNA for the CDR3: TGTGCCACCAGCACGGGACGGGGATACTACGAGCAGTACTTC. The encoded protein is CATSTGRGYYEQYF. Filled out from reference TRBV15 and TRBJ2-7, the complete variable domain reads DAMVIQNPRYQVTQFGKPVTLSCSQTLNHNVMYWYQQKSSQAPKLLFHYYDKDFNNEADTPDNFQSRRPNTSFCFLDIRSPGLGDTAMYLCATSTGRGYYEQYFGPGTRLTVT.